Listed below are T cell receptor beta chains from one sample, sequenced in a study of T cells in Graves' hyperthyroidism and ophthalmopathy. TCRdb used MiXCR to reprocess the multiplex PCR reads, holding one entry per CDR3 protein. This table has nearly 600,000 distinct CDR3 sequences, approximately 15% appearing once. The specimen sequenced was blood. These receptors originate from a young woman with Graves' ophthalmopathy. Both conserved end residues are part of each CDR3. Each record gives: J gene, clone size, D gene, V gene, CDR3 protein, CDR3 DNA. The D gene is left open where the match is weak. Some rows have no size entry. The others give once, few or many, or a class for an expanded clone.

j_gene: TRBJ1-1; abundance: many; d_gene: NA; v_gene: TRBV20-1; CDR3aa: CSARYRNSNTEAFF; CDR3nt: TGCAGTGCTAGGTACAGGAACTCGAACACTGAAGCTTTCTTT
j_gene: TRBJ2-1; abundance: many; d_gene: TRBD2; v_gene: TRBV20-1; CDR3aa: CSARDHGRAGVRNEQFF; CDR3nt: TGCAGTGCTAGAGATCATGGGCGCGCGGGAGTAAGAAATGAGCAGTTCTTC
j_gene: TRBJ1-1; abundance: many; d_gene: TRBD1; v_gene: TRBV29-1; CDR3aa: CSVALRDRGGKAFF; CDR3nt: TGCAGCGTTGCACTCCGGGACAGGGGCGGAAAAGCTTTCTTT
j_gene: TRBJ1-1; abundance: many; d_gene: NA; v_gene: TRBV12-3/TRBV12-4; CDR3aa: CASRVVQRGEAFF; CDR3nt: TGTGCCAGCAGGGTTGTCCAGCGGGGCGAAGCTTTCTTT
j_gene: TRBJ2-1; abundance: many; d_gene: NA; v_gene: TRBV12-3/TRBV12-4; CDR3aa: CASSFLRGSGNEQFF; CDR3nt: TGTGCCAGCAGTTTTCTCAGAGGGTCGGGCAATGAGCAGTTCTTC
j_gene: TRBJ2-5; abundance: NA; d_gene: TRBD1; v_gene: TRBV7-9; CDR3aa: CASSLDRGPGETQYF; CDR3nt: TGTGCCAGCAGCTTAGATAGGGGGCCAGGAGAGACCCAGTACTTC
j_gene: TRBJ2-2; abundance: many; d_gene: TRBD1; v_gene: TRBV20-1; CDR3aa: CSARDQRTGSTGELFF; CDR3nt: TGCAGTGCTAGAGATCAGAGGACAGGGTCCACCGGGGAGCTGTTTTTT
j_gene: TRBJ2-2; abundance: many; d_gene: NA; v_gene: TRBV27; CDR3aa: CASSSPTRANTGELFF; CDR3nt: TGTGCCAGCAGTTCCCCAACGCGGGCGAACACCGGGGAGCTGTTTTTT
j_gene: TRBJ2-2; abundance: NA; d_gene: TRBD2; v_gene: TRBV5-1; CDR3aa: CASSQRGLPNTGELFF; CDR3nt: TGCGCCAGCAGCCAACGGGGACTACCGAACACCGGGGAGCTGTTTTTT
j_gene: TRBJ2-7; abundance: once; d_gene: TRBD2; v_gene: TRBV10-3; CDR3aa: CAISGGLAGGPYEQYF; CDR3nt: TGTGCCATCAGTGGTGGACTAGCGGGAGGGCCTTACGAGCAGTACTTC
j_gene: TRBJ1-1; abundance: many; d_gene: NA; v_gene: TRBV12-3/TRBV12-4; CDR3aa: CAIGPGGAEAFF; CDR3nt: TGTGCCATTGGCCCGGGAGGCGCTGAAGCTTTCTTT
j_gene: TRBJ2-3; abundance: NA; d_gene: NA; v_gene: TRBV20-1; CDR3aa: CSASERWDTQYF; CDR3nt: TGCAGTGCTAGTGAGCGGTGGGATACGCAGTATTTT
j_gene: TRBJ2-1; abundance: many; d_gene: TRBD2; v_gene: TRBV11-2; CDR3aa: CASGLSSGANEQFF; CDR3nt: TGTGCCAGCGGGCTTAGTAGCGGGGCCAATGAGCAGTTCTTC
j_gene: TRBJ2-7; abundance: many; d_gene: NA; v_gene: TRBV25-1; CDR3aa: CASSETGPMGSYEQYF; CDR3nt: TGTGCCAGCAGTGAGACAGGCCCTATGGGCTCCTACGAGCAGTACTTC
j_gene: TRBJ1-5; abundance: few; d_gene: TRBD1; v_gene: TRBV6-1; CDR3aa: CASSEWGTGNSNQPQHF; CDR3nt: TGTGCCAGCAGTGAATGGGGGACAGGGAATAGCAATCAGCCCCAGCATTTT
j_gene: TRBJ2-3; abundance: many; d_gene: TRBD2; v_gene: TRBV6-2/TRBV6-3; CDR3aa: CASSSAGTSGFTDTQYF; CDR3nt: TGTGCCAGCAGTTCCGCCGGGACTAGCGGATTCACAGATACGCAGTATTTT
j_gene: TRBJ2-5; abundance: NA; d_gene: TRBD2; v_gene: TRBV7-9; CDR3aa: CASSLSSSGRFQETQYF; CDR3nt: TGTGCCAGCAGCCTCTCCTCTAGCGGGAGGTTTCAAGAGACCCAGTACTTC
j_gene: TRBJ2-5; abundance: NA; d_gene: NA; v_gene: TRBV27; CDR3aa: CARIKREPPPCYQETQYF; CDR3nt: TGTGCCAGGATTAAGAGAGAACCTCCTCCCTGTTACCAAGAGACCCAGTACTTC
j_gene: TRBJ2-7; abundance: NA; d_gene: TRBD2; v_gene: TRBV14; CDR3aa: CASSPSSGRAYEQYF; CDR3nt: TGTGCCAGCAGCCCCTCTAGCGGGAGGGCCTACGAGCAGTACTTC
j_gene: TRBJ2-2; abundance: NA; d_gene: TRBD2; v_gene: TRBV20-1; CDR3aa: CSASKGLADTGELFF; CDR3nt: TGCAGTGCTAGTAAGGGACTAGCGGACACCGGGGAGCTGTTTTTT
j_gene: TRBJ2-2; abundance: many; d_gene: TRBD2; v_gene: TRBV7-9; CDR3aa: CASSHLAGVPGELFF; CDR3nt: TGTGCCAGCAGCCATCTAGCGGGAGTCCCCGGGGAGCTGTTTTTT
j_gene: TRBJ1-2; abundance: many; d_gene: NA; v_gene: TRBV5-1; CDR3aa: CASSLEGYTF; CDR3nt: TGCGCCAGCAGCTTGGAAGGCTACACCTTC
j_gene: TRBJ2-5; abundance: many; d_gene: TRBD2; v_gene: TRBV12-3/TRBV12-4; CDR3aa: CASSQSGTSGQETQYF; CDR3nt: TGTGCCAGCAGTCAATCCGGGACTAGCGGGCAAGAGACCCAGTACTTC
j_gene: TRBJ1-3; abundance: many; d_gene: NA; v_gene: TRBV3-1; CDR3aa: CASSQDLSRGNTIYF; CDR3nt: TGTGCCAGCAGCCAAGATTTAAGTCGTGGAAACACCATATATTTT
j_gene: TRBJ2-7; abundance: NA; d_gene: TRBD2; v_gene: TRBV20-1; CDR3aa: CSASPFPVAGVAYEQYF; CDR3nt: TGCAGTGCTAGCCCTTTCCCGGTAGCGGGAGTGGCCTACGAGCAGTACTTC
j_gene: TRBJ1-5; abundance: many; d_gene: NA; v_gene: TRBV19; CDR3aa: CASSMGEGFDQPQHF; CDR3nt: TGTGCCAGTAGTATGGGAGAAGGATTCGATCAGCCCCAGCATTTT
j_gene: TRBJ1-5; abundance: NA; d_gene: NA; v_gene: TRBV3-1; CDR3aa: CASSQGPRGDSNQPQHF; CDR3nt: TGTGCCAGCAGCCAAGGGCCGAGGGGTGATAGCAATCAGCCCCAGCATTTT
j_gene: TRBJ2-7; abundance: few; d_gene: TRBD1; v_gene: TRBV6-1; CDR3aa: CASRNRGYEQYF; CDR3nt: TGTGCCAGCAGGAACAGGGGATACGAGCAGTACTTC
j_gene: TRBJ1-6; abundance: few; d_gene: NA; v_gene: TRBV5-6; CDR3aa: CASSLANWAGQGSPLHF; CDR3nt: TGTGCCAGCAGCTTGGCCAACTGGGCAGGTCAAGGCTCACCCCTCCACTTT
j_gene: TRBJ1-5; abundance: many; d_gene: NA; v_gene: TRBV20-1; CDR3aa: CSARVGQYSNQPQHF; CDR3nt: TGCAGTGCTAGAGTCGGACAGTATAGCAATCAGCCCCAGCATTTT
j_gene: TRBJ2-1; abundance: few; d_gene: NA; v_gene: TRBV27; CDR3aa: CASSGRGGIYNEQFF; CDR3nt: TGTGCCAGCAGTGGGAGGGGGGGGATCTACAATGAGCAGTTCTTC
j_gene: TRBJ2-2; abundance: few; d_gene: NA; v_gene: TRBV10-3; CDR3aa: CAITGTSSGELFF; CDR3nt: TGTGCCATCACCGGGACTTCATCAGGGGAGCTGTTTTTT
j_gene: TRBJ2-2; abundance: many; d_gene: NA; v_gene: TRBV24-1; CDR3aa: CATTSGVATGELFF; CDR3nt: TGTGCCACTACGAGCGGTGTCGCGACCGGGGAGCTGTTTTTT
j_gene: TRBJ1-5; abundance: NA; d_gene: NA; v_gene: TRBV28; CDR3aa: CASSLGAGALNQPQHF; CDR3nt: TGTGCCAGCAGTTTGGGGGCAGGGGCCCTCAATCAGCCCCAGCATTTT
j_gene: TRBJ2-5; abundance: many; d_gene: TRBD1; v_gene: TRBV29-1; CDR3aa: CSVEGTGIEETQYF; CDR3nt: TGCAGCGTTGAAGGGACAGGGATAGAAGAGACCCAGTACTTC
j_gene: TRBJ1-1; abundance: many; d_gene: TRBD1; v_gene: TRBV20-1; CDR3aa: CSARTGGPNTEAFF; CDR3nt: TGCAGTGCACGAACAGGGGGCCCGAACACTGAAGCTTTCTTT
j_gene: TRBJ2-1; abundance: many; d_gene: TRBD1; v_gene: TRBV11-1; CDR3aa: CASSSRTGRHEQFF; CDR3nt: TGTGCCAGCAGCTCGCGGACAGGGAGGCATGAGCAGTTCTTC
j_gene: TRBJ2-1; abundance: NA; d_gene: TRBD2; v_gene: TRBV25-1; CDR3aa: CATMPGLAGGPQFF; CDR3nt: TGTGCCACCATGCCGGGACTAGCGGGAGGGCCTCAGTTCTTC
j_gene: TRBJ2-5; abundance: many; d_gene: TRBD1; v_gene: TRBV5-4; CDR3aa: CASSLPDRVETQYF; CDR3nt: TGTGCCAGCAGCTTACCGGACAGGGTAGAGACCCAGTACTTC
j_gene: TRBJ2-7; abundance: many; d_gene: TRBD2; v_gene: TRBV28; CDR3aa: CASRRGGLGVYEQYF; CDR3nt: TGTGCCAGCAGACGGGGGGGGTTGGGCGTCTACGAGCAGTACTTC
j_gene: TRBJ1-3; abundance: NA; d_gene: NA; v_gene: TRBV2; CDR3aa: CASSVWETGWGNTIYF; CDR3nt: TGTGCCAGCAGTGTTTGGGAGACAGGATGGGGAAACACCATATATTTT
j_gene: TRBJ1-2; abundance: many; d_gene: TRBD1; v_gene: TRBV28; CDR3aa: CASGPTGNYGYTF; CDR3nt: TGTGCCAGCGGCCCGACAGGGAACTATGGCTACACCTTC
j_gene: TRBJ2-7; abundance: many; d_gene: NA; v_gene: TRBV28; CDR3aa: CASSPLGQGAYEQYF; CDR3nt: TGTGCCAGCAGTCCCCTCGGGCAGGGAGCCTACGAGCAGTACTTC